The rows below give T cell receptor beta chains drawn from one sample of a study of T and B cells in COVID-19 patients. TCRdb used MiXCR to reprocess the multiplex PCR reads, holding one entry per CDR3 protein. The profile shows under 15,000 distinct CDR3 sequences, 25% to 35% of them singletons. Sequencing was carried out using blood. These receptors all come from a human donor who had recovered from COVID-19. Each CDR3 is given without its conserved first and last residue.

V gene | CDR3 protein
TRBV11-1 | ASSLVPGTKETQY
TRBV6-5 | ASSYGHLKTHEQY
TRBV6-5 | ASRRVPGTSHTDTQY
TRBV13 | ASSFLIGGGNIQY
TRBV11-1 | ASSFGGTYEQY
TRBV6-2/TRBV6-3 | ATNLGPGAGANVLT
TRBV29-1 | SVSRGDYGYT
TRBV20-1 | SAREGGVGELF
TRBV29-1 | SVERGQGAYEQY
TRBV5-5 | ASSFRQMNTEAF
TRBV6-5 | ASSSGFGELF
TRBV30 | AWIPGRNYGYT
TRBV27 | ASSSALRFEQF
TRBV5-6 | TSSLVTGASTDTQY
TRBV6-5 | ASRKGQGSEKLF
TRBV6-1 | ASSPVSGFLTYEQY
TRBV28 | ASTSGRATYNSPLH
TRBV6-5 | ASSYSLGIRTEAF
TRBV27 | ASSLFLAGGITDTQY
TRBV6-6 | ASGDSYNEQF
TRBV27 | ASSTPGFGSYEQY
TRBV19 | ASSVISSTDTQY
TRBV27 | ASSRQAGYEQY
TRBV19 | ASRKSREQF
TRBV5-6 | ASSLGGGAETQY